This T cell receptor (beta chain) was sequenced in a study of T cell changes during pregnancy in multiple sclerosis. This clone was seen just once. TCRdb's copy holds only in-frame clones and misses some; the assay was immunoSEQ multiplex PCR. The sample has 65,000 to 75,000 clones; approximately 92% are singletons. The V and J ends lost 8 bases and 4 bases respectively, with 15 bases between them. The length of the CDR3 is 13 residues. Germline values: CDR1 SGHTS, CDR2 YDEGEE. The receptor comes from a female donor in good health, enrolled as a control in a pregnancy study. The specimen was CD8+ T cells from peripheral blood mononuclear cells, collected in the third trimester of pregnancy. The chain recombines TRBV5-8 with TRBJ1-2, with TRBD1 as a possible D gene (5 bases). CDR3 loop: CARDPRQIYGYTF. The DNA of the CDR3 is TGTGCCAGGGATCCGAGACAGATCTATGGCTACACCTTC. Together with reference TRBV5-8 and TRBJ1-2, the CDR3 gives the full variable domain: EAGVTQSPTHLIKTRGQQATLRCSPISGHTSVYWYQQALGLGLQFLLWYDEGEERNRGNFPPRFSGRQFPNYSSELNVNALELEDSALYLCARDPRQIYGYTFGSGTRLTVV.